This T cell receptor beta chain was obtained from a study of tumor-infiltrating lymphocytes in primary liver carcinoma. Germline CDR1 is SGHAT and CDR2 is FQDESV (reference sequence). The CDR3 covers 16 residues. V lost 5 bases, J lost 7 bases, and 15 bases stayed unmatched. Both blood RNA, taken from unsorted whole blood, and germline DNA were extracted. Chronic HBV infection, which was untreated, was present in the patients. The collection of approximately 4.1 milliliters of peripheral blood preceded surgery. Making TCR beta cDNA involved approximately 520 ng total RNA and a constant-region primer. Three-round nested multiplex PCR performed with slightly modified ARM-PCR produced the TCR beta libraries. Amplification in the first two PCR rounds was performed using TRBV1-TRBV30 forward primers and a C-beta reverse primer for roughly 10 cycles each. Each CDR3 protein gets one entry after TCRdb re-called the multiplex PCR reads with MiXCR. In the table there are 150,000 to 200,000 distinct CDR3 sequences, 60% of which are singletons.

This clonotype was seen only once. With a much larger clone just one base away, this may be a read error. This is likely a read error, given that the CDR3 carries no conserved phenylalanine or tryptophan at its end. Sequenced sample: peripheral blood. This receptor was taken from a man in his forties or fifties with primary liver carcinoma and hepatitis B virus infection. The rearrangement uses TRBV11-1 and TRBJ2-7; 9 nucleotides match TRBD1. This chain's CDR3 is CASSARGQGWRNEQYI. The DNA for the CDR3 is TGTGCCAGCAGCGCCCGGGGACAGGGATGGAGGAATGAGCAGTACATC.